This T cell receptor beta chain is from a study of beta chain features in type 1 diabetes. Study as a whole: Patients and healthy donors were similar in age, gender and cell yields.

Study results and limitations: Researchers report that Type 1 diabetes patients had moderately but significantly shorter TCRB CDR3s across all four CD4+ subsets.

Germline V gene data show CDR1 as LNHDA and CDR2 as SQIVND (reference sequence). This CDR3 is built from 15 residues. Trimming left V 7 bases short and J 4 bases short, with 19 bases between. Sorted populations all had greater than 95% purity. Of the isolated RNA, all was reverse transcribed, and so the sequenced material was expressed TCRB transcripts. An average roughly 3.5 million reads came from naive, central memory and regulatory T cell samples. Assay used: immunoSEQ multiplex PCR; TCRdb lists only in-frame clones, some missing. The data show 110,000 to 150,000 clones, with roughly 10% seen just once and 0.5% to 0.65% held by the top ten. About this clone itself: Its specificity is unknown.

The clonotype comes from a woman aged 40 to 50 in good health. This chain uses TRBV19 with TRBJ1-2, with D unclear. Sequences were obtained from central memory CD4+ T cells from blood. CDR3: CASNPGPSGSYGYTF. CDR3 nucleotides: TGTGCCAGTAACCCGGGCCCCTCTGGGAGCTATGGCTACACCTTC.